This is a list of T cell receptor beta chains from one sample in a study of blood T cell repertoires in COVID-19. The method was immunoSEQ multiplex PCR; TCRdb's version includes in-frame clones alone and lacks a portion of them. The sample comprises about 310,000 clones, around 87% of which are singletons, and 1% rests with the top ten. The sequenced sample consisted of peripheral blood. The source is a man in his forties or fifties with active or convalescent COVID-19. Both conserved end residues are part of each CDR3. The D gene is left open where the match is weak. Expanded clones are given a class, and other clones once, few, many or no size at all.

j_call: TRBJ2-7
d_call: TRBD1
clone_size: .
v_call: TRBV7-8
cdr3_aa: CASSGGTGVYEQYF
cdr3_nt: TGTGCCAGCAGCGGGGGGACAGGGGTGTACGAGCAGTACTTC

j_call: TRBJ2-7
d_call: .
clone_size: .
v_call: TRBV6-2/TRBV6-3
cdr3_aa: CASSYRRGANEQYF
cdr3_nt: TGTGCCAGCAGTTACCGACGGGGGGCCAACGAGCAGTACTTC

j_call: TRBJ2-7
d_call: TRBD1
clone_size: .
v_call: TRBV4-3
cdr3_aa: CASSQRTGGDYEQYF
cdr3_nt: TGCGCCAGCAGCCAACGGACAGGGGGAGACTACGAGCAGTACTTC

j_call: TRBJ2-1
d_call: TRBD1
clone_size: .
v_call: TRBV7-2
cdr3_aa: CASSLVYGDSQQFF
cdr3_nt: TGTGCCAGCAGCTTAGTATATGGGGACAGCCAGCAGTTCTTC

j_call: TRBJ2-1
d_call: .
clone_size: .
v_call: TRBV6-5
cdr3_aa: CASSSSLKRHNEQFF
cdr3_nt: TGTGCCAGCAGTTCATCCCTTAAGCGCCACAATGAGCAGTTCTTC

j_call: TRBJ1-2
d_call: TRBD1
clone_size: .
v_call: TRBV5-1
cdr3_aa: CASSLAGQGGGYTF
cdr3_nt: TGCGCCAGCAGCTTGGCAGGACAGGGGGGGGGCTACACCTTC

j_call: TRBJ2-3
d_call: .
clone_size: .
v_call: TRBV6-6
cdr3_aa: CASSYSPGTQYF
cdr3_nt: TGTGCCAGCAGTTACTCCCCGGGGACGCAGTATTTT

j_call: TRBJ1-1
d_call: TRBD1
clone_size: .
v_call: TRBV19
cdr3_aa: CASSIGDRNTEAFF
cdr3_nt: TGTGCCAGTAGTATAGGGGACAGGAACACTGAAGCTTTCTTT

j_call: TRBJ2-7
d_call: .
clone_size: .
v_call: TRBV6-1
cdr3_aa: CASSENSYEQYF
cdr3_nt: TGTGCCAGCAGTGAAAACAGCTACGAGCAGTACTTC

j_call: TRBJ1-1
d_call: TRBD1
clone_size: .
v_call: TRBV27
cdr3_aa: CASSFSGGGTEAFF
cdr3_nt: TGTGCCAGCAGTTTTTCAGGGGGTGGGACTGAAGCTTTCTTT

j_call: TRBJ1-5
d_call: .
clone_size: .
v_call: TRBV7-2
cdr3_aa: CASSTKGGSNQPQHF
cdr3_nt: TGTGCCAGCAGCACAAAAGGGGGTAGCAATCAGCCCCAGCATTTT

j_call: TRBJ1-4
d_call: TRBD1
clone_size: many
v_call: TRBV4-2
cdr3_aa: CATTGTGYEKLFF
cdr3_nt: TGTGCCACTACCGGGACAGGGTATGAAAAACTGTTTTTT

j_call: TRBJ2-1
d_call: .
clone_size: .
v_call: TRBV28
cdr3_aa: CASSPTDPTGYYNEQFF
cdr3_nt: TGTGCCAGCAGTCCGACCGACCCCACAGGTTACTACAATGAGCAGTTCTTC

j_call: TRBJ2-7
d_call: TRBD1
clone_size: .
v_call: TRBV5-1
cdr3_aa: CASSPSPGQGYEQYF
cdr3_nt: TGCGCCAGCAGCCCCTCGCCGGGACAGGGCTACGAGCAGTACTTC

j_call: TRBJ1-4
d_call: TRBD1
clone_size: .
v_call: TRBV28
cdr3_aa: CASSDRDRGRREKLFF
cdr3_nt: TGTGCCAGCAGCGACCGGGACAGGGGGCGGAGGGAAAAACTGTTTTTT

j_call: TRBJ2-1
d_call: .
clone_size: once
v_call: TRBV5-1
cdr3_aa: CASSLGSSYNNEQFF
cdr3_nt: TGCGCCAGCAGCTTGGGTAGTAGCTATAACAATGAGCAGTTCTTC

j_call: TRBJ1-1
d_call: .
clone_size: few
v_call: TRBV19
cdr3_aa: CASSDPGMNTEAFF
cdr3_nt: TGTGCCAGTAGTGATCCAGGCATGAACACTGAAGCTTTCTTT

j_call: TRBJ2-1
d_call: TRBD1
clone_size: .
v_call: TRBV19
cdr3_aa: CASSMWGGQGNEQFF
cdr3_nt: TGTGCCAGTAGTATGTGGGGGGGACAGGGGAATGAGCAGTTCTTC

j_call: TRBJ2-7
d_call: TRBD1
clone_size: .
v_call: TRBV13
cdr3_aa: CASSPPTTGTNEQYF
cdr3_nt: TGTGCCAGCAGCCCCCCAACGACAGGGACCAACGAGCAGTACTTC

j_call: TRBJ2-1
d_call: TRBD1
clone_size: .
v_call: TRBV18
cdr3_aa: CASSPRTGVNEQFF
cdr3_nt: TGTGCCAGCTCACCCCGGACAGGAGTAAATGAGCAGTTCTTC

j_call: TRBJ2-7
d_call: TRBD2
clone_size: .
v_call: TRBV6-2/TRBV6-3
cdr3_aa: CASSYFPLWRGGGYEQYF
cdr3_nt: TGTGCCAGCAGTTACTTCCCGCTTTGGCGCGGGGGGGGCTACGAGCAGTACTTC

j_call: TRBJ1-3
d_call: .
clone_size: .
v_call: TRBV18
cdr3_aa: CASSPTSRAPGNTIYF
cdr3_nt: TGTGCCAGCTCACCGACGTCCAGGGCCCCTGGAAACACCATATATTTT

j_call: TRBJ2-1
d_call: .
clone_size: .
v_call: TRBV5-1
cdr3_aa: CASSLQLFYNEQFF
cdr3_nt: TGCGCCAGCAGCTTGCAACTGTTCTACAATGAGCAGTTCTTC

j_call: TRBJ2-1
d_call: .
clone_size: .
v_call: TRBV19
cdr3_aa: CASSKGLALSSYNEQFF
cdr3_nt: TGTGCCAGTAGTAAGGGGCTCGCCCTCAGCTCCTACAATGAGCAGTTCTTC

j_call: TRBJ1-2
d_call: TRBD1
clone_size: once
v_call: TRBV28
cdr3_aa: CASRVDRGLINYGYTF
cdr3_nt: TGTGCCAGCAGGGTGGACAGGGGGCTGATCAACTATGGCTACACCTTC

j_call: TRBJ2-7
d_call: TRBD2
clone_size: .
v_call: TRBV6-1
cdr3_aa: CASSEGISGGFQYF
cdr3_nt: TGTGCCAGCAGTGAAGGTATTAGCGGGGGGTTTCAGTACTTC

j_call: TRBJ2-5
d_call: .
clone_size: .
v_call: TRBV9
cdr3_aa: CASSGGYQETQYF
cdr3_nt: TGTGCCAGCAGCGGCGGTTACCAAGAGACCCAGTACTTC

j_call: TRBJ2-7
d_call: TRBD2
clone_size: .
v_call: TRBV10-3
cdr3_aa: CAISLAGENEQYF
cdr3_nt: TGTGCCATCAGCCTAGCGGGAGAGAACGAGCAGTACTTC

j_call: TRBJ1-3
d_call: TRBD1
clone_size: .
v_call: TRBV6-5
cdr3_aa: CASSYQGGRLGNTIYF
cdr3_nt: TGTGCCAGCAGTTATCAGGGGGGTCGGCTCGGAAACACCATATATTTT

j_call: TRBJ2-5
d_call: .
clone_size: once
v_call: TRBV7-2
cdr3_aa: CASSFFSRETQYF
cdr3_nt: TGTGCCAGCAGCTTCTTTAGCAGAGAGACCCAGTACTTC

j_call: TRBJ2-1
d_call: .
clone_size: .
v_call: TRBV19
cdr3_aa: CASSLTRANEQFF
cdr3_nt: TGTGCCAGTAGTCTAACTAGGGCCAATGAGCAGTTCTTC

j_call: TRBJ1-2
d_call: .
clone_size: .
v_call: TRBV21-1
cdr3_aa: CASSNSGQGRGNYGYTF
cdr3_nt: TGTGCCAGCAGCAATAGCGGACAGGGCAGGGGTAACTATGGCTACACCTTC

j_call: TRBJ2-7
d_call: TRBD2
clone_size: .
v_call: TRBV5-1
cdr3_aa: CASSPGGGRSYEQYF
cdr3_nt: TGCGCCAGCAGCCCCGGGGGGGGCCGCTCCTACGAGCAGTACTTC

j_call: TRBJ1-4
d_call: .
clone_size: .
v_call: TRBV12-3/TRBV12-4
cdr3_aa: CASSPGVNEKLFF
cdr3_nt: TGTGCCAGCAGTCCAGGGGTTAATGAAAAACTGTTTTTT

j_call: TRBJ2-5
d_call: TRBD1
clone_size: few
v_call: TRBV5-6
cdr3_aa: CASSVPGQGLETQYF
cdr3_nt: TGTGCCAGCAGCGTACCGGGACAGGGGTTGGAGACCCAGTACTTC

j_call: TRBJ2-7
d_call: TRBD1
clone_size: .
v_call: TRBV2
cdr3_aa: CASRDRRSYEQYF
cdr3_nt: TGTGCCAGCAGGGACAGGAGGTCCTACGAGCAGTACTTC

j_call: TRBJ2-7
d_call: .
clone_size: .
v_call: TRBV2
cdr3_aa: CASSETYEQYF
cdr3_nt: TGTGCCAGCAGCGAGACCTACGAGCAGTACTTC

j_call: TRBJ1-2
d_call: .
clone_size: once
v_call: TRBV6-5
cdr3_aa: CASKIQYGSNYGYTF
cdr3_nt: TGTGCCAGCAAAATACAGTATGGATCTAACTATGGCTACACCTTC

j_call: TRBJ2-2
d_call: TRBD2
clone_size: .
v_call: TRBV15
cdr3_aa: CATSRAAGVGSGELFF
cdr3_nt: TGTGCCACCAGCAGAGCGGCGGGAGTAGGGTCCGGGGAGCTGTTTTTT

j_call: TRBJ2-3
d_call: TRBD2
clone_size: .
v_call: TRBV7-3
cdr3_aa: CASSIRAVGWRGASTDTQYF
cdr3_nt: TGTGCCAGCAGCATAAGGGCTGTGGGATGGCGGGGGGCTAGCACAGATACGCAGTATTTT

j_call: TRBJ2-7
d_call: TRBD2
clone_size: .
v_call: TRBV7-2
cdr3_aa: CASSPIGRGGNEQYF
cdr3_nt: TGTGCCAGCAGCCCAATCGGGCGGGGGGGGAACGAGCAGTACTTC

j_call: TRBJ1-5
d_call: .
clone_size: .
v_call: TRBV5-8
cdr3_aa: CASRVRGQPQHF
cdr3_nt: TGTGCCAGCAGAGTGCGAGGGCAGCCCCAGCATTTT

j_call: TRBJ1-5
d_call: .
clone_size: .
v_call: TRBV3-1/TRBV3-2
cdr3_aa: CASSQGGAGARVGNQPQHF
cdr3_nt: TGTGCCAGCAGCCAAGGAGGGGCAGGGGCTCGGGTGGGCAATCAGCCCCAGCATTTT

j_call: TRBJ1-3
d_call: .
clone_size: .
v_call: TRBV9
cdr3_aa: CASSVQLTFTRNTIYF
cdr3_nt: TGTGCCAGCAGCGTACAACTGACATTCACTCGAAACACCATATATTTT

j_call: TRBJ1-2
d_call: .
clone_size: .
v_call: TRBV27
cdr3_aa: CASRVGNYGYTF
cdr3_nt: TGTGCCAGCAGGGTCGGTAACTATGGCTACACCTTC

j_call: TRBJ2-5
d_call: TRBD1
clone_size: once
v_call: TRBV28
cdr3_aa: CASSQGGVGETQYF
cdr3_nt: TGTGCCAGCAGTCAAGGGGGCGTGGGGGAGACCCAGTACTTC

j_call: TRBJ1-4
d_call: TRBD1
clone_size: .
v_call: TRBV18
cdr3_aa: CASNGQGSTNEKLFF
cdr3_nt: TGTGCCAGTAATGGACAGGGGAGCACTAATGAAAAACTGTTTTTT

j_call: TRBJ2-2
d_call: .
clone_size: .
v_call: TRBV28
cdr3_aa: CASSRDTGELFF
cdr3_nt: TGTGCCAGCAGCCGGGACACCGGGGAGCTGTTTTTT

j_call: TRBJ2-1
d_call: TRBD2
clone_size: .
v_call: TRBV6-1
cdr3_aa: CASSESLGLAVYNEQFF
cdr3_nt: TGTGCCAGCAGTGAATCACTAGGGCTAGCGGTCTACAATGAGCAGTTCTTC

j_call: TRBJ2-3
d_call: TRBD2
clone_size: .
v_call: TRBV4-1
cdr3_aa: CASSQEGTSGGTDTQYF
cdr3_nt: TGCGCCAGCAGCCAAGAGGGAACTAGCGGGGGCACAGATACGCAGTATTTT

j_call: TRBJ1-2
d_call: .
clone_size: .
v_call: TRBV19
cdr3_aa: CASSIRAGRHYGYTF
cdr3_nt: TGTGCCAGTAGTATAAGAGCGGGCCGGCACTATGGCTACACCTTC

j_call: TRBJ1-6
d_call: .
clone_size: .
v_call: TRBV7-2
cdr3_aa: CASSLDQGRPLHF
cdr3_nt: TGTGCCAGCAGCCTAGACCAGGGAAGACCCCTCCACTTT

j_call: TRBJ1-6
d_call: TRBD1
clone_size: .
v_call: TRBV6-5
cdr3_aa: CASTYGDRDNSPLHF
cdr3_nt: TGTGCCAGCACCTACGGGGACAGAGATAATTCACCCCTCCACTTT

j_call: TRBJ1-5
d_call: .
clone_size: .
v_call: TRBV2
cdr3_aa: CASSEFAGSNQPQHF
cdr3_nt: TGTGCCAGCAGTGAATTTGCCGGTAGCAATCAGCCCCAGCATTTT

j_call: TRBJ2-1
d_call: TRBD2
clone_size: .
v_call: TRBV9
cdr3_aa: CASSVVGLAGLQFF
cdr3_nt: TGTGCCAGCAGCGTAGTGGGACTAGCGGGTTTGCAGTTCTTC

j_call: TRBJ2-3
d_call: .
clone_size: .
v_call: TRBV27
cdr3_aa: CASSFFQGPTDTQYF
cdr3_nt: TGTGCCAGCAGTTTCTTTCAGGGTCCCACAGATACGCAGTATTTT